These 21 T cell receptor beta chains came from one sample sequenced in a study of T-cell reconstitution after alpha-beta-depleted transplantation in children. A library of TCRbeta sequences, prepared with unique molecular identifiers, was generated. TCRdb analysed the PCR reads with MiXCR anew, one entry per CDR3 protein. In the table there are around 340,000 distinct CDR3 sequences, 10% to 15% of which are singletons. The material sequenced was PBMCs, taken from the stem cell graft. All receptors derive from a human donor who donated a stem cell graft to a child with Fanconi anemia.

The chain employs TRBV6-2 or TRBV6-3 and TRBJ1-4; possible D gene TRBD1, 6 bases. The germline CDR1 and CDR2 sequences are MNHEY and SVGEGT. Trimming left V 7 bases short and J 10 bases short, with 16 bases between. There are 13 residues in the CDR3. The chain's CDR3 is CASTIIGGGKLFF. Written as DNA, the CDR3 is TGTGCCAGCACCATCATCGGAGGGGGAAAACTGTTTTTT.

J is TRBJ2-7 and V is TRBV20-1; possible D gene TRBD1, 7 bases. The CDR3 spans 14 residues. The germline V and J ends were trimmed by 1 base and 9 bases, with 19 bases remaining between them. Germline CDR1 reads DFQATT; CDR2 reads SNEGSKA (reference sequence). CDR3 DNA sequence: TGCAGTGCTAGAGCCTTAACAGGGGAGGAATGGCAGTACTTC. Its protein product is CSARALTGEEWQYF.

This clonotype occurred a few times. This chain uses TRBV5-1 with TRBJ2-7, with a tentative D call TRBD1 (5 bases). V was cut by 1 base and J by 3 bases, with 11 bases left in between. The CDR3 length is 14 residues. Germline assignment: CDR1 SGHRS and CDR2 YFSETQ. CDR3 in DNA: TGCGCCAGCAGCTTGCAGCCCCAGGGCTACGAGCAGTACTTC. As protein: CASSLQPQGYEQYF.

The rearrangement joins TRBV2 to TRBJ1-1, with a weak D call TRBD1 (5 bases). CDR3 length: 14 amino acids. Germline CDR1 reads SNHLY; CDR2 reads FYNNEI. The V gene lost 6 bases and the J gene lost 5 bases, with 16 bases spanning the gap. CDR3 sequence (DNA): TGTGCCAGCAGAAGGGACCCGAGGAGAACTGAAGCTTTCTTT. As protein: CASRRDPRRTEAFF.

Many counts were recorded for this clonotype. The V and J genes are TRBV6-2 or TRBV6-3 and TRBJ1-2; TRBD1 matches 7 bases. The CDR3 loop spans 14 amino acids. The germline CDR1 and CDR2 sequences are MNHEY and SVGEGT. The V segment lost 6 bases and the J segment 8 bases; nucleotides outside the gene matches: 12. CDR3 nucleotides: TGTGCCAGCAGCTCCGGGACAGTTATCGGGGGCTACACCTTC. Its translation: CASSSGTVIGGYTF.

This clonotype was seen at least ten times. For the CDR3, the DNA is TGTGCCAGCAGCTTGGATACGGGACTCCTTAATGAGCAGTTCTTC. It yields the protein CASSLDTGLLNEQFF. This chain joins TRBV5-5 and TRBJ2-1, with D possibly matching TRBD2 (6 bases). The CDR3 is 15 residues long. Germline V gene data show CDR1 as SGHKS and CDR2 as YYEKEE (reference sequence). Trimming left V 0 bases short and J 7 bases short, with 14 bases between.

This clonotype was seen a handful of times. The J gene is TRBJ1-1, the V gene TRBV7-9; the match to TRBD1 covers 9 bases. Germline assignment: CDR1 SEHNR and CDR2 FQNEAQ (reference sequence). This CDR3 has 15 amino acids. The V gene end was trimmed by 4 bases and the J gene end by 0 bases; junction bases not matched to a gene: 3. Here the CDR3 DNA reads TGTGCCAGCAGCTGGGACAGGGATCTGAACACTGAAGCTTTCTTT. Translated: CASSWDRDLNTEAFF.

The chain carries TRBV5-6 and TRBJ1-1; perhaps TRBD1 as D (5 bases). The CDR3 covers 15 residues. Germline lookup yields CDR1 SGHDT and CDR2 YYEEEE. V shed 4 bases and J shed 1 base, with 14 bases lying between them. The CDR3 nucleotides are TGTGCCAGCAGCACGAGACAGATAGGGAACACTGAAGCTTTCTTT. Protein product: CASSTRQIGNTEAFF.

This clonotype has only a few counts. The V and J genes are TRBV6-1 and TRBJ2-7, with D perhaps TRBD1 (6 bases). Germline-derived CDR1 and CDR2 are MNHNS and SASEGT. The ends were cut back, 6 bases at V and 2 bases at J, with 17 bases in the middle. The CDR3 spans 15 residues. CDR3 in DNA: TGTGCCAGCAGCCGGTCCGGGACACAACCCTACGAGCAGTACTTC. This encodes CASSRSGTQPYEQYF.

There are a few counts of this clonotype. The chain couples TRBV6-1 to TRBJ1-5, with D possibly matching TRBD1 (5 bases). V lost 5 bases to trimming and J lost 3 bases, with 17 bases between them. Germline values: CDR1 MNHNS, CDR2 SASEGT. There are 16 residues in the CDR3. DNA for the CDR3: TGTGCCAGCAGTCAACGGTCGGGGGGTAACAATCAGCCCCAGCATTTT. It encodes CASSQRSGGNNQPQHF.

This clonotype occurred a few times. This sequence joins TRBV2 and TRBJ2-7, with D perhaps matching TRBD1 (5 bases). The ends were cut back, 7 bases at V and 4 bases at J, with 14 bases in the middle. Looked up from germline, CDR1 is SNHLY and CDR2 is FYNNEI. This CDR3 has 13 amino acids. CDR3 residues: CASTQGSLYEQYF. The CDR3 DNA sequence: TGTGCCAGCACCCAGGGTTCTCTTTACGAGCAGTACTTC. Supplemented by reference TRBV2 and TRBJ2-7, the full variable domain reads EPEVTQTPSHQVTQMGQEVILRCVPISNHLYFYWYRQILGQKVEFLVSFYNNEISEKSEIFDDQFSVERPDGSNFTLKIRSTKLEDSAMYFCASTQGSLYEQYFGPGTRLTVT.

In its sample, this clonotype was seen a few times. The chain links TRBV3-1 to TRBJ2-1, with D unresolved. Germline V CDR1 and CDR2: LGHDT, YNNKEL (reference sequence). This CDR3 is built from 16 residues. V was cut by 0 bases and J by 6 bases, with 15 bases left in between. The CDR3 reads CASSQDWSRTSNEQFF. In DNA form, the CDR3 reads TGTGCCAGCAGCCAAGATTGGAGCCGTACCAGCAATGAGCAGTTCTTC.

The chain joins TRBV5-1 to TRBJ2-1; no clear D. The germline CDR1 and CDR2 sequences are SGHRS and YFSETQ. The V end was cut by 1 base, the J end by 5 bases, with 16 bases between. The length of the CDR3 is 16 residues. Here the CDR3 reads CASSLLLGPANNEQFF. CDR3 nucleotide sequence: TGCGCCAGCAGCTTGCTGCTGGGTCCAGCGAACAATGAGCAGTTCTTC.

In this sample, this clonotype turned up many times. This chain joins TRBV4-2 and TRBJ1-3; TRBD1 is a possible D gene (6 bases). The CDR3 runs 17 residues. The ends were cut back, 0 bases at V and 0 bases at J, with 12 bases in the middle. Germline V gives CDR1 LGHNA, CDR2 YNFKEQ. The CDR3 here is CASSQEQGFSSGNTIYF. The CDR3 DNA sequence: TGTGCCAGCAGCCAAGAACAGGGATTCTCCTCTGGAAACACCATATATTTT.

This clonotype was found many times. This chain connects TRBV7-2 to TRBJ1-1, with unresolved D. Deletions cut 8 bases from V and 3 bases from J, with 13 bases between. The CDR3 is 13 amino acids. Germline V gives CDR1 SGHTA, CDR2 FQGNSA. DNA for the CDR3: TGTGCCAGCTCCTTGGGGATTTACACTGAAGCTTTCTTT. The encoded protein is CASSLGIYTEAFF.

This sequence joins TRBV20-1 and TRBJ2-5; D perhaps matches TRBD1 (5 bases). The CDR3 covers 13 residues. The germline V gene encodes CDR1 DFQATT and CDR2 SNEGSKA (reference sequence). The ends were cut back, 3 bases at V and 2 bases at J, with 10 bases in the middle. The CDR3 bases are TGCAGTGCTAGCGATCAGGGTCAAGAGACCCAGTACTTC. Amino acid sequence: CSASDQGQETQYF.

The CDR3 region is CASSLVPGNPSSYNEQFF. In nucleotides, the CDR3 is TGTGCCAGCTCACTTGTTCCAGGGAACCCCAGCTCCTACAATGAGCAGTTCTTC. The genes are TRBV18 and TRBJ2-1; possibly TRBD1 for D (5 bases). The length of the CDR3 is 18 residues. V was cut by 4 bases and J by 0 bases, with 19 bases left in between. Per the germline V gene, CDR1 is KGHSH and CDR2 is LQKENI. The entire variable domain, with the rest obtained from reference TRBV18 and TRBJ2-1, is as follows: NAGVMQNPRHLVRRRGQEARLRCSPMKGHSHVYWYRQLPEEGLKFMVYLQKENIIDESGMPKERFSAEFPKEGPSILRIQQVVRGDSAAYFCASSLVPGNPSSYNEQFFGPGTRLTVL.

There are a few counts of this clonotype. V usage is TRBV5-1 and J usage is TRBJ1-5; perhaps TRBD1 as D (5 bases). V was cut by 2 bases and J by 2 bases, with 11 bases left in between. Germline lookup yields CDR1 SGHRS and CDR2 YFSETQ. CDR3 size: 15 residues. For the CDR3, the DNA is TGCGCCAGCAGCTTACAGCCGGGGGGCAATCAGCCCCAGCATTTT. This encodes CASSLQPGGNQPQHF.

V and J are TRBV6-1 and TRBJ2-7; 9 bases align to TRBD1. The germline V gene encodes CDR1 MNHNS and CDR2 SASEGT. V shed 6 bases and J 0 bases; nucleotides not matched to a gene: 3. The length of the CDR3 is 14 residues. The DNA of the CDR3 is TGTGCCAGCAGGGAACAGGGGGCCTCCTACGAGCAGTACTTC. Protein sequence: CASREQGASYEQYF.

A word on this clonotype: At one end, the junction sequence differs from germline, possibly due to a read error. The rearrangement joins TRBV9 to TRBJ2-1; D gene unclear. This CDR3 has 12 residues. CDR1 is SGDLS and CDR2 is YYNGEE in the germline V gene. CDR3: CANSLGHNEQFF. CDR3 sequence (DNA): TGTGCCAACAGCCTTGGTCACAATGAGCAGTTCTTC.

This clonotype was found many times. The chain links TRBV12-3 or TRBV12-4 to TRBJ1-1, with TRBD1 matching over 10 bases. V shed 8 bases and J 5 bases; nucleotides not matched to a gene: 17. This CDR3 has 17 residues. The CDR3 is CASAEPTGGFGGTEAFF. Written as DNA, the CDR3 is TGTGCCAGCGCGGAACCGACAGGGGGCTTTGGGGGGACTGAAGCTTTCTTT.